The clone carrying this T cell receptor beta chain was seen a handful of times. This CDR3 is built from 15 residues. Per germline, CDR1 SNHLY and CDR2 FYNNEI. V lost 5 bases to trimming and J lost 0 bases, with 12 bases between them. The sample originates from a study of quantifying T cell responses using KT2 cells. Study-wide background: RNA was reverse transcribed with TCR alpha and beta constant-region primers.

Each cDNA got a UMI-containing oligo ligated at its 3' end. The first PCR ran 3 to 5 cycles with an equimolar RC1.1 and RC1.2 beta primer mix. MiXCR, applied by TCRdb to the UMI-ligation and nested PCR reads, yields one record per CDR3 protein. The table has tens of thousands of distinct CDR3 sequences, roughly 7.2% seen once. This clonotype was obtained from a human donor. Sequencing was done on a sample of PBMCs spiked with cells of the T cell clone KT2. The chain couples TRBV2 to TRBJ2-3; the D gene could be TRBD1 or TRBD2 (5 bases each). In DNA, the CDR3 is TGTGCCAGCAGTCCCGGGACCACCAGCACAGATACGCAGTATTTT. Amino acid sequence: CASSPGTTSTDTQYF.